This T cell receptor (beta chain) was documented in a study of blood T cell repertoires in COVID-19. Original methodology: Estimation of nucleated cell counts was performed using reference gene primer amplification. Assay: immunoSEQ multiplex PCR; the TCRdb copy retains only in-frame clones and omits some. V and J calls plus clone size are reproduced from that table; the DNA served to infer D and trimming. Of 70,000 or so clones detected, about 89% appear once; the ten largest clones hold 0.5% to 0.7%. Germline values: CDR1 SGHTA, CDR2 FQGNSA. The V segment lost 5 bases and the J segment 0 bases; nucleotides outside the gene matches: 6. The CDR3 contains 16 residues. The count of this clone is one.

Sequenced material: peripheral blood. J is TRBJ1-5 and V is TRBV7-2; TRBD1 agrees at 8 bases. This TCR derives from a man aged 55-75 years with acute or convalescent COVID-19. In DNA, the CDR3 is TGTGCCAGCAGCCCAACGACAGGGGCTAGCAATCAGCCCCAGCATTTT. This sequence encodes CASSPTTGASNQPQHF.